The 29 T cell receptor beta chains listed next were all sequenced from one sample in a study of beta chain features in type 1 diabetes. cDNA synthesis used the whole RNA isolate, giving expressed TCRB sequences. TCRdb's copy holds only in-frame clones and misses some; the assay was immunoSEQ multiplex PCR. The table shows approximately 400,000 clones, with approximately 15% occurring only once. Sequenced material: naive CD4+ T cells from blood. Receptor source: a woman under 30 in good health.

The chain recombines TRBV7-2 with TRBJ2-1; D gene unclear. V was trimmed by 3 bases and J by 5 bases, leaving 11 bases between them. CDR1 is SGHTA, CDR2 FQGNSA, per germline. The CDR3 consists of 14 residues. In DNA, the CDR3 is TGTGCCAGCAGCTTGAGTACCCTGCACAATGAGCAGTTCTTC. Translated: CASSLSTLHNEQFF.

The sample holds one count of this clone. The chain combines TRBV30 with TRBJ1-1, with 9 bases matching TRBD1. After removal of 1 base from V and 5 bases from J, the junction contained 5 bases not matched to a gene. In germline, CDR1 is GTSNPN, CDR2 SVGIG (reference sequence). The CDR3 has 14 residues. The CDR3 sequence: CAWSAQGARTEAFF. The DNA of the CDR3 is TGTGCCTGGAGTGCACAGGGGGCCCGTACTGAAGCTTTCTTT.

This clone was seen more than once but under ten times. V gene TRBV11-1 combines with J gene TRBJ2-3; possibly TRBD1 for D (6 bases). This CDR3 has 14 residues. The germline V gene has CDR1 SGHAT and CDR2 FQDESV (reference sequence). Between the trimmed V and J ends, which lost 4 bases and 5 bases, there was a span of 13 bases. The DNA for the CDR3 is TGTGCCAGCAGCTGGACAGCGAGGAGAGATACGCAGTATTTT. Its protein is CASSWTARRDTQYF.

V and J are TRBV6-1 and TRBJ2-7; 8 bases line up with TRBD2. Looked up from germline, CDR1 is MNHNS and CDR2 is SASEGT. The V gene end was trimmed by 6 bases and the J gene end by 2 bases; junction bases not matched to a gene: 6. The CDR3 consists of 14 residues. The CDR3 reads CASRLSSGPYEQYF. The CDR3 nucleotides read TGTGCCAGCAGGCTATCTAGCGGGCCCTACGAGCAGTACTTC.

This clone was counted only a few times. The chain joins TRBV6-4 to TRBJ1-2; D is uncertain. Germline lookup yields CDR1 MRHNA and CDR2 SNTAGT. The CDR3 extends over 14 amino acids. V shed 8 bases and J shed 5 bases, with 18 bases lying between them. The DNA for the CDR3 is TGTGCCAGCCGGCCAGGCGGGCTTACTTATGGCTACACCTTC. It specifies CASRPGGLTYGYTF.

The chain has TRBV7-8 and TRBJ1-5; 7 bases fit TRBD1. Germline V lookup: CDR1 SGHVS, CDR2 FQNEAQ. The CDR3 has 16 amino acids. The junction had 8 bases not matched to a gene; V was cut back by 5 bases and J by 1 base. The CDR3 nucleotides are TGTGCCAGCAGCAAGACAGGGTCAGTAAGCAATCAGCCCCAGCATTTT. As protein: CASSKTGSVSNQPQHF.

This clone was found a few times. The rearrangement joins TRBV7-9 to TRBJ2-6, with a tentative D call TRBD2 (6 bases). CDR3 length: 16 amino acids. Germline values: CDR1 SEHNR, CDR2 FQNEAQ (reference sequence). Trimming pared 9 bases from V and 0 bases from J, leaving 15 bases between. The CDR3 sequence is CARGGPTPSGANVLTF. CDR3 bases: TGTGCCAGGGGAGGACCGACACCCTCTGGGGCCAACGTCCTGACTTTC.

The CDR3: CASSSSSGRSDEQFF. CDR3 in DNA: TGTGCCAGCAGTAGCTCTAGCGGGAGGAGCGATGAGCAGTTCTTC. The chain is built from TRBV11-3 and TRBJ2-1; 11 bases are a match to TRBD2. Germline V gives CDR1 SGHNT, CDR2 YENEEA. Germline trimming cut 6 bases from V and 8 bases from J; bases unmatched to any gene: 9. The CDR3 sequence is 15 residues long.

The chain has TRBV6-1 and TRBJ2-3; TRBD1 matches at 7 bases. Germline trimming cut 8 bases from V and 4 bases from J; bases unmatched to any gene: 12. The CDR3 is 15 amino acids. Germline V CDR1 and CDR2: MNHNS, SASEGT. The CDR3 coding sequence is TGTGCCAGCGAGGACAGGCTAACCATCGCAGATACGCAGTATTTT. Protein sequence: CASEDRLTIADTQYF.

The rearrangement joins TRBV7-9 to TRBJ2-5, with D tentatively TRBD2 (5 bases). V lost 1 base and J lost 1, with 16 bases in between. Germline V gene sequence: CDR1 SEHNR, CDR2 FQNEAQ (reference sequence). CDR3 length: 17 amino acids. For the CDR3, the DNA is TGTGCCAGCAGCTTAGAAGGACTCAGGTTTTCCCAAGAGACCCAGTACTTC. It yields the protein CASSLEGLRFSQETQYF.

The chain is built from TRBV9 and TRBJ1-2; D is unresolved. Germline CDR1 SGDLS, CDR2 YYNGEE. Trimming stripped 2 bases from V and 1 base from J, with 9 bases between. The CDR3 covers 14 residues. Written as DNA, the CDR3 is TGTGCCAGCAGCGTGAGCCTTCTTAACTATGGCTACACCTTC. Its protein product is CASSVSLLNYGYTF.

A few counts support this clone. The rearrangement uses TRBV29-1 and TRBJ2-1; 7 bases match TRBD2. Germline CDR1 is SQVTM and CDR2 is ANQGSEA. Germline trimming cut 3 bases from V and 3 bases from J; bases unmatched to any gene: 5. This CDR3 is 14 amino acids long. CDR3 sequence reads: CSVDLADGYNEQFF. The CDR3 region has the DNA TGCAGCGTTGATCTAGCGGACGGCTACAATGAGCAGTTCTTC.

The chain employs TRBV30 and TRBJ2-3; 7 nucleotides match TRBD2. V dropped 2 bases and J dropped 6; count of bases not matched to a gene: 2. Germline V CDR1 and CDR2: GTSNPN, SVGIG (reference sequence). This CDR3 has 12 amino acids. The CDR3 DNA follows: TGTGCCTGGAGTCGGGGGGTGGATACGCAGTATTTT. Its protein is CAWSRGVDTQYF.

This clone came up a few times. The V and J genes are TRBV4-3 and TRBJ2-7, with TRBD2 identical over 9 bases. The CDR3 sequence is 15 residues long. The germline V gene encodes CDR1 LGHNA and CDR2 YSLEER. The junction had 5 bases not matched to a gene; V was cut back by 0 bases and J by 5 bases. CDR3 protein: CASSQDRTSVHEQYF. CDR3 sequence (DNA): TGCGCCAGCAGCCAAGATCGGACTAGCGTCCACGAGCAGTACTTC.

Only a few counts were recorded for this clone. The rearrangement uses TRBV7-9 and TRBJ2-5; 10 bases agree with TRBD2. V trimming: 4 bases; J trimming: 5 bases; junction bases outside the gene matches: 7. The germline V gene has CDR1 SEHNR and CDR2 FQNEAQ (reference sequence). This CDR3 has 15 amino acids. CDR3 protein: CASSSRTSGGETQYF. CDR3 coding DNA: TGTGCCAGCAGCTCCCGGACTAGCGGAGGGGAGACCCAGTACTTC.

The chain recombines TRBV9 with TRBJ2-1, with D maybe TRBD2 (5 bases). The CDR3 runs to 16 residues. V lost 1 base, J lost 4 bases, and 15 bases lay in between. The germline V gene has CDR1 SGDLS and CDR2 YYNGEE. The CDR3 nucleotides are TGTGCCAGCAGCGTATCAGAGCGGCCTTCATACAATGAGCAGTTCTTC. Translation gives CASSVSERPSYNEQFF.

The chain carries TRBV7-9 and TRBJ2-5; possibly TRBD1 for D (6 bases). Germline assignment: CDR1 SEHNR and CDR2 FQNEAQ (reference sequence). The CDR3 spans 13 residues. The V gene lost 2 bases and the J gene lost 5 bases, with 9 bases spanning the gap. The CDR3 nucleotides are TGTGCCAGCAGCTTACCAGGGGAGGAGACCCAGTACTTC. It is translated as CASSLPGEETQYF.

This clone has more than one count but fewer than ten. The rearrangement uses TRBV30 and TRBJ1-4, with D maybe TRBD1 (5 bases). This CDR3 is built from 12 residues. CDR1 and CDR2 (germline): GTSNPN, SVGIG (reference sequence). The V end was cut by 3 bases, the J end by 11 bases, with 13 bases between. The CDR3 DNA is TGTGCCTGGAGGCAGGGTACGGAGAAACTGTTTTTT. Its protein product is CAWRQGTEKLFF.

The chain carries TRBV9 and TRBJ2-1; 10 bases are a match to TRBD2. J gave up 5 bases and V 1 base, and 3 bases lay outside the gene matches. Germline values: CDR1 SGDLS, CDR2 YYNGEE. The CDR3 sequence is 15 residues long. CDR3 region: CASSVSSGRDNEQFF. The CDR3 bases are TGTGCCAGCAGCGTATCAAGCGGGAGGGACAATGAGCAGTTCTTC.

This clone was detected a few times. The chain has TRBV6-4 and TRBJ2-1, with TRBD2 matching over 11 bases. The CDR3 consists of 15 residues. V lost 6 bases, J lost 8 bases, and 9 bases stayed unmatched. Germline V gene data show CDR1 as MRHNA and CDR2 as SNTAGT. CDR3 residues: CASSLGLAERDEQFF. CDR3 nucleotide sequence: TGTGCCAGCAGCCTGGGACTAGCGGAGAGGGATGAGCAGTTCTTC.

A few counts support this clone. The CDR3 nucleotides are TGTGCCAGCAGCACAGGGATGGAAAACATTCAGTACTTC. This encodes CASSTGMENIQYF. This chain links TRBV2 with TRBJ2-4, with D perhaps matching TRBD1 (6 bases). The CDR3 covers 13 residues. Trimming removed 6 bases from V and 5 bases from J, with 11 bases in between. Germline V lookup: CDR1 SNHLY, CDR2 FYNNEI.

This clone was seen a handful of times. The rearrangement links TRBV29-1 to TRBJ1-2; D is ambiguous. V lost 2 bases to trimming and J lost 6 bases, with 13 bases between them. The CDR3 has 13 amino acids. The V gene's germline CDR1 is SQVTM and CDR2 ANQGSEA. The CDR3 sequence is CSVEQVETHGYTF. The CDR3 DNA reads TGCAGCGTTGAACAGGTCGAGACCCATGGCTACACCTTC.

This clone was detected a few times. V is TRBV4-1 and J is TRBJ2-7; 10 bases are a match to TRBD2. CDR1 MGHRA and CDR2 YSYEKL come from the germline V gene. The CDR3 is made up of 15 amino acids. V shed 4 bases and J 3 bases; nucleotides not matched to a gene: 6. In DNA form, the CDR3 reads TGCGCCAGCAGCCTTAGCGGGAGGTCGGTCTACGAGCAGTACTTC. This sequence encodes CASSLSGRSVYEQYF.

This clone was seen only a few times. The DNA of the CDR3 is TGTGCCAGCATCGACGGGACAGGGGGCCGCGAGCAGTACTTC. This gives the protein CASIDGTGGREQYF. V and J are TRBV2 and TRBJ2-7, with TRBD1 matching over 12 bases. Germline V CDR1 and CDR2: SNHLY, FYNNEI. The CDR3 totals 14 residues. V shed 7 bases, J shed 6 bases, and the junction held 7 bases outside the gene matches.

The chain joins TRBV6-5 to TRBJ1-2; D ambiguous. There are 14 residues in the CDR3. V was trimmed by 2 bases and J by 4 bases, leaving 11 bases between them. Germline V CDR1 and CDR2: MNHEY, SVGAGI. The CDR3, as DNA: TGTGCCAGCAGTTACGGAGGCGGACTCTATGGCTACACCTTC. Amino acid sequence: CASSYGGGLYGYTF.

V is TRBV2 and J is TRBJ2-7; unclear D gene. CDR1 and CDR2 (germline): SNHLY, FYNNEI. V lost 6 bases and J lost 3, with 12 bases in between. The CDR3 loop spans 13 amino acids. CDR3 protein: CASSADKFYEQYF. CDR3 bases: TGTGCCAGCAGCGCTGACAAGTTCTACGAGCAGTACTTC. The whole variable domain, filled in from reference TRBV2 and TRBJ2-7, reads EPEVTQTPSHQVTQMGQEVILRCVPISNHLYFYWYRQILGQKVEFLVSFYNNEISEKSEIFDDQFSVERPDGSNFTLKIRSTKLEDSAMYFCASSADKFYEQYFGPGTRLTVT.

This clone was seen more than once but under ten times. The chain couples TRBV7-2 to TRBJ1-5; a weak D match, TRBD1 (6 bases). CDR1 is SGHTA and CDR2 is FQGNSA in the germline V gene. Trimming left V 6 bases short and J 5 bases short, with 17 bases between. This CDR3 comprises 15 residues. CDR3 amino acids: CASRRQEFNHQPQHF. As DNA, the CDR3 is TGTGCCAGCAGGCGACAGGAATTTAATCATCAGCCCCAGCATTTT.

The chain combines TRBV6-4 with TRBJ1-1; TRBD1 matches 7 bases. This CDR3 spans 13 amino acids. Germline CDR1 and CDR2: MRHNA and SNTAGT. The ends lost 10 bases at V and 11 bases at J; junction bases unmatched: 16. CDR3 residues: CAKPTGRSAEAFF. The DNA of the CDR3 is TGTGCCAAACCGACAGGGAGGTCCGCGGAGGCTTTCTTT.

This clone occurred a few times. This chain uses TRBV27 with TRBJ2-7; 10 bases match TRBD2. V lost 5 bases to trimming and J lost 2 bases; unmatched junction nucleotides: 9. CDR3 length equals 16 residues. The germline gives CDR1 MNHEY, CDR2 SMNVEV (reference sequence). The CDR3 is CASSPGLARSTYEQYF. DNA of the CDR3: TGTGCCAGCAGTCCGGGACTAGCGAGAAGCACCTACGAGCAGTACTTC.